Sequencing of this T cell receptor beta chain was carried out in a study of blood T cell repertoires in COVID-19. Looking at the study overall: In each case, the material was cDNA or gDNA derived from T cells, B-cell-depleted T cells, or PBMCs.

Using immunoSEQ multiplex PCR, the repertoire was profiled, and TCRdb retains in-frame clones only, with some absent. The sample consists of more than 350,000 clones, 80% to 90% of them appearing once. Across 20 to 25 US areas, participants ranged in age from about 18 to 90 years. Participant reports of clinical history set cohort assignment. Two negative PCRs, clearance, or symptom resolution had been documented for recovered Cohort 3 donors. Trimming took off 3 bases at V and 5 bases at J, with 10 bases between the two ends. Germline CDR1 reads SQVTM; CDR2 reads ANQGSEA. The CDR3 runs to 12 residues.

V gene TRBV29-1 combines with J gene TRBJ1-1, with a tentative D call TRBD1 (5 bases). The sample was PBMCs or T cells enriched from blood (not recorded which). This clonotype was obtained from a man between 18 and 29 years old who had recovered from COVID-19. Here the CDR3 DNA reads TGCAGCGTTGAGGCAGGGAAAACTGAAGCTTTCTTT. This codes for CSVEAGKTEAFF.